A selection of T cell receptor beta chains follows, all from one sample in a study of cytomegalovirus exposure and HLA in healthy donors. Produced via immunoSEQ multiplex PCR; TCRdb's table is partial and in-frame only. The sample has around 200,000 clones. The sequenced material came from PBMCs. The source is a girl aged 2 to 9 in good health and CMV-seropositive. Both conserved end residues are part of each CDR3. The D gene is left open where the match is weak.

d_call: .; cdr3_length: 13; j_call: TRBJ2-7; v_call: TRBV14; cdr3_aa: CASSQGADYEQYF; cdr3_nt: TGTGCCAGCAGCCAAGGGGCAGACTACGAGCAGTACTTC
d_call: .; cdr3_length: 14; j_call: TRBJ1-1; v_call: TRBV6-5; cdr3_aa: CASSTGYLDTEAFF; cdr3_nt: TGTGCCAGCAGCACAGGGTATTTGGACACTGAAGCTTTCTTT
d_call: .; cdr3_length: 13; j_call: TRBJ1-5; v_call: TRBV28; cdr3_aa: CASSFTHGQPQHF; cdr3_nt: TGTGCCAGCAGTTTTACCCACGGTCAGCCCCAGCATTTT
d_call: .; cdr3_length: 13; j_call: TRBJ2-7; v_call: TRBV2; cdr3_aa: CASQAGSSYEQYF; cdr3_nt: TGTGCCAGCCAGGCGGGATCGTCCTACGAGCAGTACTTC
d_call: .; cdr3_length: 23; j_call: TRBJ2-3; v_call: TRBV27; cdr3_aa: CASSSRHDRPGLRPYVVPDTQYF; cdr3_nt: TGTGCCAGCAGTTCACGCCACGACAGACCCGGGCTAAGGCCCTACGTGGTCCCAGATACGCAGTATTTT
d_call: TRBD1; cdr3_length: 16; j_call: TRBJ2-3; v_call: TRBV10-3; cdr3_aa: CAISESPGGTTDTQYF; cdr3_nt: TGTGCCATCAGTGAGTCTCCAGGGGGTACCACAGATACGCAGTATTTT
d_call: TRBD2; cdr3_length: 14; j_call: TRBJ2-7; v_call: TRBV6-6; cdr3_aa: CASSRTSGDYEQYF; cdr3_nt: TGTGCCAGCAGTCGGACTAGCGGTGACTACGAGCAGTACTTC
d_call: .; cdr3_length: 10; j_call: TRBJ2-7; v_call: TRBV6-1; cdr3_aa: CASSVREQYF; cdr3_nt: TGTGCCAGCAGTGTGAGGGAGCAGTACTTC
d_call: .; cdr3_length: 13; j_call: TRBJ2-3; v_call: TRBV7-8; cdr3_aa: CASSFRGSDTQYF; cdr3_nt: TGTGCCAGCAGCTTTCGGGGATCAGATACGCAGTATTTT
d_call: .; cdr3_length: 17; j_call: TRBJ1-3; v_call: TRBV19; cdr3_aa: CASSMVPGRLRGNTIYF; cdr3_nt: TGTGCCAGTAGTATGGTCCCAGGGCGTCTGCGTGGAAACACCATATATTTT
d_call: .; cdr3_length: 15; j_call: TRBJ1-2; v_call: TRBV27; cdr3_aa: CASSLSAGKIYGYTF; cdr3_nt: TGTGCCAGCAGTTTATCAGCAGGGAAGATCTATGGCTACACCTTC
d_call: TRBD2; cdr3_length: 17; j_call: TRBJ2-3; v_call: TRBV5-4; cdr3_aa: CASSFGDLGGRKDTQYF; cdr3_nt: TGTGCCAGCAGCTTCGGGGATTTGGGGGGGAGAAAAGATACGCAGTATTTT
d_call: .; cdr3_length: 13; j_call: TRBJ1-1; v_call: TRBV19; cdr3_aa: CATSGVVNTEAFF; cdr3_nt: TGTGCCACCTCAGGGGTAGTGAACACTGAAGCTTTCTTT
d_call: TRBD1; cdr3_length: 15; j_call: TRBJ1-1; v_call: TRBV30; cdr3_aa: CAWRSGGGQNTEAFF; cdr3_nt: TGTGCCTGGAGATCAGGAGGGGGCCAGAACACTGAAGCTTTCTTT
d_call: .; cdr3_length: 11; j_call: TRBJ1-2; v_call: TRBV2; cdr3_aa: CASSGTVGYTF; cdr3_nt: TGTGCCAGCAGTGGGACAGTGGGCTACACCTTC
d_call: .; cdr3_length: 14; j_call: TRBJ1-1; v_call: TRBV5-6; cdr3_aa: CASSWEGLNTEAFF; cdr3_nt: TGTGCCAGCAGTTGGGAGGGGCTGAACACTGAAGCTTTCTTT
d_call: TRBD1; cdr3_length: 16; j_call: TRBJ1-4; v_call: TRBV5-1; cdr3_aa: CASSVRPPGGYEKLFF; cdr3_nt: TGCGCCAGCAGCGTTCGCCCCCCAGGGGGCTATGAAAAACTGTTTTTT
d_call: TRBD2; cdr3_length: 14; j_call: TRBJ2-7; v_call: TRBV5-1; cdr3_aa: CASSLTSGSYEQYF; cdr3_nt: TGCGCCAGCAGCTTGACTAGCGGGAGCTACGAGCAGTACTTC
d_call: TRBD1; cdr3_length: 13; j_call: TRBJ2-7; v_call: TRBV7-9; cdr3_aa: CASSLIGQDEQYF; cdr3_nt: TGTGCCAGCAGCTTAATTGGACAGGACGAGCAGTACTTC
d_call: TRBD1; cdr3_length: 15; j_call: TRBJ1-1; v_call: TRBV29-1; cdr3_aa: CSVRLRDRGRTEAFF; cdr3_nt: TGCAGCGTCAGGCTAAGGGACAGGGGAAGAACTGAAGCTTTCTTT